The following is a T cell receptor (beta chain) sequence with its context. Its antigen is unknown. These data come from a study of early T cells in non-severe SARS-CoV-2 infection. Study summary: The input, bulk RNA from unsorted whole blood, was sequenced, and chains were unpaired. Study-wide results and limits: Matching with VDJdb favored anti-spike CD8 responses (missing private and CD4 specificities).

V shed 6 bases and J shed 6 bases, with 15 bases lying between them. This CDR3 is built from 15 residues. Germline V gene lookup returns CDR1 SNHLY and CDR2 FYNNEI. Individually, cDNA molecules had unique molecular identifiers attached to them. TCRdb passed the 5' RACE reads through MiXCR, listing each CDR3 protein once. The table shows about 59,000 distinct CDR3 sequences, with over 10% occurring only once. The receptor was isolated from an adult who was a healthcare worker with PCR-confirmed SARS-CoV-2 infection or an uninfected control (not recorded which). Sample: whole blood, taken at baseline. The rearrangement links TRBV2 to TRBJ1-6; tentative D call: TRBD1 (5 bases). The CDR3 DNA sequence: TGTGCCAGCAGCCAAATGACAGTTTTTAATTCACCCCTCCACTTT. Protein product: CASSQMTVFNSPLHF.